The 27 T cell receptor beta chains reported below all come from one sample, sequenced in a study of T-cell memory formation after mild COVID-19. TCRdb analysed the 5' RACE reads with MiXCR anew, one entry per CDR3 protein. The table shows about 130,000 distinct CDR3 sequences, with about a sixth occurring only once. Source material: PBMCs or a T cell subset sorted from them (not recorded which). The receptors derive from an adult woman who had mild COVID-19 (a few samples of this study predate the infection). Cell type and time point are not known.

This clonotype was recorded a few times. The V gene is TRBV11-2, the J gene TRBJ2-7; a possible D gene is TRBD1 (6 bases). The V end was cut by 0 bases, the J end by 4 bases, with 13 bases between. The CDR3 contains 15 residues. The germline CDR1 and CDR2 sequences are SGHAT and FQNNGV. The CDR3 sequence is CASSLDRGVGYEQYF. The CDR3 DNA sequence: TGTGCCAGCAGCTTAGACAGGGGAGTCGGTTACGAGCAGTACTTC.

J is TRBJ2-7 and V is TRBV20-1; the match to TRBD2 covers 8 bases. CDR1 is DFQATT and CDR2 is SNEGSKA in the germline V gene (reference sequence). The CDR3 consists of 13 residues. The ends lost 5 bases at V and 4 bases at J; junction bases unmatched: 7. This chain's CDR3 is CSAETSEPYEQYF. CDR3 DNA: TGCAGTGCTGAGACTAGCGAACCTTACGAGCAGTACTTC.

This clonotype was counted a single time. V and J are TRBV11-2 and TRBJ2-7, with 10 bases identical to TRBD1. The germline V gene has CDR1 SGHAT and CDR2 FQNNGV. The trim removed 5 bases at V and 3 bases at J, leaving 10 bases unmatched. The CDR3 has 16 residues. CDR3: CASSTTIGDRGYEQYF. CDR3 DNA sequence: TGTGCCAGCAGCACAACTATAGGGGACAGGGGCTACGAGCAGTACTTC.

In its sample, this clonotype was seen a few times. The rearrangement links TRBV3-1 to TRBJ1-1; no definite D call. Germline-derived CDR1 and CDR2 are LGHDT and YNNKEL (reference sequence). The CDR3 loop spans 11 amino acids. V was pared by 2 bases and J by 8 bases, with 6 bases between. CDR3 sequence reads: CASSQLGEAFF. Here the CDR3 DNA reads TGTGCCAGCAGCCAATTAGGCGAAGCTTTCTTT.

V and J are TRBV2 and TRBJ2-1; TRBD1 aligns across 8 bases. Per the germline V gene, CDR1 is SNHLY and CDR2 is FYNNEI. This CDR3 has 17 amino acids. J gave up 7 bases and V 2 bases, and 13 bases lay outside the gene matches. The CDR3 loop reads CASSESPGQGLKNEQFF. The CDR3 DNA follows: TGTGCCAGCAGTGAATCTCCCGGACAGGGTTTAAAAAATGAGCAGTTCTTC. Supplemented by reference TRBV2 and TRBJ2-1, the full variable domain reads EPEVTQTPSHQVTQMGQEVILRCVPISNHLYFYWYRQILGQKVEFLVSFYNNEISEKSEIFDDQFSVERPDGSNFTLKIRSTKLEDSAMYFCASSESPGQGLKNEQFFGPGTRLTVL.

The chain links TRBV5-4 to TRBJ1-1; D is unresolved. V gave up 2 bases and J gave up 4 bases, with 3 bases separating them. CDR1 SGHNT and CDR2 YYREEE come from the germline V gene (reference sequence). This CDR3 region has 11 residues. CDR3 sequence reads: CASSFGTEAFF. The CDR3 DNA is TGTGCCAGCAGCTTTGGCACTGAAGCTTTCTTT.

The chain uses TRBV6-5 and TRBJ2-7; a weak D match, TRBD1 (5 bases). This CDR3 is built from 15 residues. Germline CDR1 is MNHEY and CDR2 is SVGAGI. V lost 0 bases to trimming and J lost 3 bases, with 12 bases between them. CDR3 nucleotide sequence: TGTGCCAGCAGTTACTCGGCAGGGAATAGCTACGAGCAGTACTTC. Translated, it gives CASSYSAGNSYEQYF.

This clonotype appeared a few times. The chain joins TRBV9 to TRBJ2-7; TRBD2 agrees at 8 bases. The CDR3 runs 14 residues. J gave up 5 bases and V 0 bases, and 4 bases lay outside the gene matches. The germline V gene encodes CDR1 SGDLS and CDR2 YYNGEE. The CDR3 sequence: CASSVGTSGHEQYF. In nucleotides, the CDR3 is TGTGCCAGCAGCGTAGGTACTAGCGGCCACGAGCAGTACTTC. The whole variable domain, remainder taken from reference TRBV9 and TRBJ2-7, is DSGVTQTPKHLITATGQRVTLRCSPRSGDLSVYWYQQSLDQGLQFLIQYYNGEERAKGNILERFSAQQFPDLHSELNLSSLELGDSALYFCASSVGTSGHEQYFGPGTRLTVT.

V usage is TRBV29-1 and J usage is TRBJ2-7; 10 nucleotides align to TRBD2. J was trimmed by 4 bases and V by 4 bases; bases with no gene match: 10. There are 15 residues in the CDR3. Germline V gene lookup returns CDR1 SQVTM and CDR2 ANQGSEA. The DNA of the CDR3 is TGCAGCGTTGCAGGGCTAGCGGGAGAGTCGTACGAGCAGTACTTC. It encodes CSVAGLAGESYEQYF.

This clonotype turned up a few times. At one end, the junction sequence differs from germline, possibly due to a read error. In DNA form, the CDR3 reads TGTGCTAGCAGCCTAGACGTGTGGTACGAGCAGTACTTC. This codes for CASSLDVWYEQYF. The J gene is TRBJ2-7, the V gene TRBV7-9; D is unresolved. CDR3 length equals 13 residues. Germline CDR1 SEHNR, CDR2 FQNEAQ (reference sequence).

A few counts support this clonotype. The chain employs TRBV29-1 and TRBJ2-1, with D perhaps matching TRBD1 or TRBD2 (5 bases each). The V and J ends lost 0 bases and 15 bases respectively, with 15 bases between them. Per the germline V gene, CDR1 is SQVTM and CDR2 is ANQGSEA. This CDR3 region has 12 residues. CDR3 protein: CSVEDGALQGFF. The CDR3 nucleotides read TGCAGCGTTGAAGACGGGGCCCTCCAGGGGTTCTTC.

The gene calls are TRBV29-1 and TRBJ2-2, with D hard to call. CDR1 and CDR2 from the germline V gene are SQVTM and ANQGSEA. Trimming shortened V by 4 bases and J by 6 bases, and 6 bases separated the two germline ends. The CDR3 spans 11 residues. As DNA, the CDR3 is TGCAGCGTTGTCGGTTCCGGGGAGCTGTTTTTT. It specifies CSVVGSGELFF.

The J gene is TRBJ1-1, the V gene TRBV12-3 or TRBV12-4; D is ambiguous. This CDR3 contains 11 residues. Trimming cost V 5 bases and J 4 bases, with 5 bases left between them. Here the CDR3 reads CASSGGTEAFF. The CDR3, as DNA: TGTGCCAGCAGTGGAGGCACTGAAGCTTTCTTT.

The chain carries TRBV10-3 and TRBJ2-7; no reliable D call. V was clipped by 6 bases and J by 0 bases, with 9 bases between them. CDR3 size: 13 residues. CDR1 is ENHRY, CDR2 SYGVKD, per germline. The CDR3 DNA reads TGTGCCATCAGAGAACCGGACTCCTACGAGCAGTACTTC. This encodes CAIREPDSYEQYF.

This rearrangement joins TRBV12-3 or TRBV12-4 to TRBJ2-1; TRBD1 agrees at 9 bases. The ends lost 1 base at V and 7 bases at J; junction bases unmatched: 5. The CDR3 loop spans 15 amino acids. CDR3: CASSLGGTGKNEQFF. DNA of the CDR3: TGTGCCAGCAGTTTAGGGGGGACAGGGAAGAATGAGCAGTTCTTC.

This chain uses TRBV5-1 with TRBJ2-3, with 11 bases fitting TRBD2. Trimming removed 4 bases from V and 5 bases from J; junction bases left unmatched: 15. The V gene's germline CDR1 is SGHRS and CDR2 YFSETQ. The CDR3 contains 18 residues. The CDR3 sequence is CASSEKIPGLADIDTQYF. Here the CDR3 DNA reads TGCGCCAGCAGCGAGAAAATTCCGGGACTAGCGGATATAGATACGCAGTATTTT.

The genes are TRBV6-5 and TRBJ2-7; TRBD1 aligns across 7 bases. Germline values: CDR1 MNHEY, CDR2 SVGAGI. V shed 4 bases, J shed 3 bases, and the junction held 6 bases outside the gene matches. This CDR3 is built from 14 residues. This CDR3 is CASSLRRQGYEQYF. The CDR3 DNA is TGTGCCAGCAGTTTACGGCGACAGGGCTACGAGCAGTACTTC.

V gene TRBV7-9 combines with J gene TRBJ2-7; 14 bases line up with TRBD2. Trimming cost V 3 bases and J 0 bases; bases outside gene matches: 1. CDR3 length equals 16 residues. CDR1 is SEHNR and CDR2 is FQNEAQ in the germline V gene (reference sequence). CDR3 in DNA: TGTGCCAGCAGCTTCGGGACTAGCGGGAGCTCCTACGAGCAGTACTTC. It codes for CASSFGTSGSSYEQYF.

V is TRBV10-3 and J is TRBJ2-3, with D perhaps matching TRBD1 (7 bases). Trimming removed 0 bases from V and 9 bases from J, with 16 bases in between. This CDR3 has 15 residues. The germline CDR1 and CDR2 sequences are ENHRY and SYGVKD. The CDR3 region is CAISESGRGQRTQYF. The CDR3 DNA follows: TGTGCCATCAGTGAGTCTGGGCGGGGACAGCGAACGCAGTATTTT.

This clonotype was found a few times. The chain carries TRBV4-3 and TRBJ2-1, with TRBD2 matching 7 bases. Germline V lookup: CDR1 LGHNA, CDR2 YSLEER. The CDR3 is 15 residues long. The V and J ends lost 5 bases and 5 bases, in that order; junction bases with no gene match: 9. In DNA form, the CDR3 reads TGCGCCAGCAGCATAGCAGGGACTACAAACAATGAGCAGTTCTTC. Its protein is CASSIAGTTNNEQFF.

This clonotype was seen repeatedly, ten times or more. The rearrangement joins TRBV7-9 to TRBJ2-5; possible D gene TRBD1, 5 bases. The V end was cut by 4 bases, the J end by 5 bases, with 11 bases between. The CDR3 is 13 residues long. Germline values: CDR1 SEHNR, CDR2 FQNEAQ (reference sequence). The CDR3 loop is CASSSPGLETQYF. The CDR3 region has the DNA TGTGCCAGCAGCTCCCCAGGGTTGGAGACCCAGTACTTC.

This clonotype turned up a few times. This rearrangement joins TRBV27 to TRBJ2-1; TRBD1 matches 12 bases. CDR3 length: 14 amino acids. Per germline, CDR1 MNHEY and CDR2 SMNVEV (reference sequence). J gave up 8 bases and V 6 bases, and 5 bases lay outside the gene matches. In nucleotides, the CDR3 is TGTGCCAGCAGCCCAGGGACAGGGGGCTATGAGCAGTTCTTC. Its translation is CASSPGTGGYEQFF.

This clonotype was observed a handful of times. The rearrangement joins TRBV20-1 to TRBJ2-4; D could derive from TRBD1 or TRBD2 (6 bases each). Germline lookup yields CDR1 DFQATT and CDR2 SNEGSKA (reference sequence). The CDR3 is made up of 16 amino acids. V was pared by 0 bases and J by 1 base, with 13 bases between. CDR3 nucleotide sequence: TGCAGTGCTAGAGAACCGGGGGCCATGGCCAAAAACATTCAGTACTTC. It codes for CSAREPGAMAKNIQYF.

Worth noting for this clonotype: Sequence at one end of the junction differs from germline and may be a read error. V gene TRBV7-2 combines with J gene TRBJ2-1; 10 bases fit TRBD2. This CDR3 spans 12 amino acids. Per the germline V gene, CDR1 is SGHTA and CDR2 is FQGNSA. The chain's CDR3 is CASSLSGRERIF. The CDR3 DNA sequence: TGTGCCAGCAGCTTAAGCGGGAGGGAAAGAATCTTC. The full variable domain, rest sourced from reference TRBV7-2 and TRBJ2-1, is GAGVSQSPSNKVTEKGKDVELRCDPISGHTALYWYRQSLGQGLEFLIYFQGNSAPDKSGLPSDRFSAERTGGSVSTLTIQRTQQEDSAVYLCASSLSGRERIFGPGTRLTVL.

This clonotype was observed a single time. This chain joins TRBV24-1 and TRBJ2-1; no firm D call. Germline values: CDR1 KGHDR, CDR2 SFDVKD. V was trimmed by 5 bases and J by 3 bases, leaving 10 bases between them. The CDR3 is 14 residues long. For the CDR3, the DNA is TGTGCCACCAGTGTATCGGGTCTCTACAATGAGCAGTTCTTC. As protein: CATSVSGLYNEQFF.

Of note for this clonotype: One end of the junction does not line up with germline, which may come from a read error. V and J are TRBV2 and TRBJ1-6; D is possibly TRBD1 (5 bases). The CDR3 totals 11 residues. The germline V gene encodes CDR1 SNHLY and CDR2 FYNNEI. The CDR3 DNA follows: TGTGCCAGCAAAAGGGACTCACACCTCCACTTT. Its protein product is CASKRDSHLHF.

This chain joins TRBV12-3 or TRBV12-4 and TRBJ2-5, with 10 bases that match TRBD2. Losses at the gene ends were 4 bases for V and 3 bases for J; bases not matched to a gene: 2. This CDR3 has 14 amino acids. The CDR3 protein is CASSSGLAEETQYF. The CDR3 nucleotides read TGTGCCAGCAGTTCCGGACTAGCGGAAGAGACCCAGTACTTC.